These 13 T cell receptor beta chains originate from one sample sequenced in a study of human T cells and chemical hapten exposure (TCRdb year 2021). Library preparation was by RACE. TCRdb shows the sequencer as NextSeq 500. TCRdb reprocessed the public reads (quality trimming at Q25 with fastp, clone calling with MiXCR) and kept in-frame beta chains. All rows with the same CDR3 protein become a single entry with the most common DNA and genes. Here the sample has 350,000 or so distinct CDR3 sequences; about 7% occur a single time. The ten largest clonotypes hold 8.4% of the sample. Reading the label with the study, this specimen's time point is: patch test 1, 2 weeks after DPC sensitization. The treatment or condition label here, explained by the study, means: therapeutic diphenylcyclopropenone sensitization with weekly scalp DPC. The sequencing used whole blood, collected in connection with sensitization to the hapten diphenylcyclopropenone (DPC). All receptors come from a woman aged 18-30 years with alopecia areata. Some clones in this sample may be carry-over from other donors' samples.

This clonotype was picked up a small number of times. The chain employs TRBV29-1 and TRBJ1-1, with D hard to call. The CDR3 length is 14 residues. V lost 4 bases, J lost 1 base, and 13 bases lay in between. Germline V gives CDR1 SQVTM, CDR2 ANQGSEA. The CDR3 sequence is CSVAGRLRNTEAFF. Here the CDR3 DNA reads TGCAGCGTTGCTGGGCGTTTAAGGAACACTGAAGCTTTCTTT.

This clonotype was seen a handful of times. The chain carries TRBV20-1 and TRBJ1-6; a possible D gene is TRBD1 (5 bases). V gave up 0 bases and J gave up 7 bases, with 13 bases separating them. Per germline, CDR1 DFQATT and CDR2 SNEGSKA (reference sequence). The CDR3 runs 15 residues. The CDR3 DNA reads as TGCAGTGCTAGAGATAGTGGGGGGTTGAATTCACCCCTCCACTTT. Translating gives CSARDSGGLNSPLHF.

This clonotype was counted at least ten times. As DNA, the CDR3 is TGTGCCAGCAGTGCCGGGACAGGGAGCACAGATACGCAGTATTTT. Its protein is CASSAGTGSTDTQYF. The chain has TRBV2 and TRBJ2-3, with TRBD1 matching 9 bases. The germline V gene encodes CDR1 SNHLY and CDR2 FYNNEI. V was pared by 4 bases and J by 0 bases, with 2 bases of the junction left unmatched. The CDR3 length is 15 residues.

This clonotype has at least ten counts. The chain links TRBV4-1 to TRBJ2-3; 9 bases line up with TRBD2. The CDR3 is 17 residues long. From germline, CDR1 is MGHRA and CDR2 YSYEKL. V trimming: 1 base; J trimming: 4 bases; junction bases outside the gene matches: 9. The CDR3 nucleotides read TGCGCCAGCAGCCAAGTGGCTAGCGGGGTATCATCAGATACGCAGTATTTT. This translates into CASSQVASGVSSDTQYF.

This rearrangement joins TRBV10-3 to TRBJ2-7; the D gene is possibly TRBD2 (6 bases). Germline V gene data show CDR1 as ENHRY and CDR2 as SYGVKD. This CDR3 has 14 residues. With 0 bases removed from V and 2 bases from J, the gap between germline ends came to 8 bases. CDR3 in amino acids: CAISESAGTYEQYF. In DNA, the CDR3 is TGTGCCATCAGTGAGTCGGCGGGAACCTACGAGCAGTACTTC.

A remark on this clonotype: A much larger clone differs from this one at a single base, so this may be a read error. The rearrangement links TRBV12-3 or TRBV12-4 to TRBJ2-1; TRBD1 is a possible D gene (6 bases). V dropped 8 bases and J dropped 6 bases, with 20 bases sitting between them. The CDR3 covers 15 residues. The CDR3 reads CASCQVGAFSNEQFF. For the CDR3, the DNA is TGTGCCAGCTGTCAAGTGGGGGCCTTTAGCAATGAGCAGTTCTTC.

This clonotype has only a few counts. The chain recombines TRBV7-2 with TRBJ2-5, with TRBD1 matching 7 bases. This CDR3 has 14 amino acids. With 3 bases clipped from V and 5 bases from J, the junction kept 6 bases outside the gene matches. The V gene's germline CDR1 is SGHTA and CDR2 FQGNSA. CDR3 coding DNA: TGTGCCAGCAGCTTTAATCCAGGGGGTGAGACCCAGTACTTC. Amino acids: CASSFNPGGETQYF.

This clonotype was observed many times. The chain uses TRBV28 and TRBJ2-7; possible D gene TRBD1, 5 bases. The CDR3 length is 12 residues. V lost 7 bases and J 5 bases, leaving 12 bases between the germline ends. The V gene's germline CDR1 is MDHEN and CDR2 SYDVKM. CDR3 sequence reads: CASTHKGHEQYF. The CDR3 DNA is TGTGCCAGCACACACAAGGGGCACGAGCAGTACTTC. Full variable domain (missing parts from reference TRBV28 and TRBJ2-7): DVKVTQSSRYLVKRTGEKVFLECVQDMDHENMFWYRQDPGLGLRLIYFSYDVKMKEKGDIPEGYSVSREKKERFSLILESASTNQTSMYLCASTHKGHEQYFGPGTRLTVT.

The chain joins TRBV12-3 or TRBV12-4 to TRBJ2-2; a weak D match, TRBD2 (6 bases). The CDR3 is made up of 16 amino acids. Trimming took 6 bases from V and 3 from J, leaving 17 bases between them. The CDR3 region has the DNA TGTGCCAGCAGCCCCTCAACCCGGGACTACACCGGGGAGCTGTTTTTT. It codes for CASSPSTRDYTGELFF.

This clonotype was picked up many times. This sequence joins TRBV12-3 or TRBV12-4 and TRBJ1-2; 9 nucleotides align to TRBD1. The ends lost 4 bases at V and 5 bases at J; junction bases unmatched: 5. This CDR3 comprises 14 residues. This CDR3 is CASSSSQGAYGYTF. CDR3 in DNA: TGTGCCAGCAGTTCCTCACAGGGGGCGTATGGCTACACCTTC.

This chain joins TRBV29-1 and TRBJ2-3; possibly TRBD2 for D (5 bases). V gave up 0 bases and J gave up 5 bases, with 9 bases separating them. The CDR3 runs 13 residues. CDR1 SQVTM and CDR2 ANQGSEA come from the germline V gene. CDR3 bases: TGCAGCGTTGAAGACGGAGGAATAGATACGCAGTATTTT. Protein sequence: CSVEDGGIDTQYF.

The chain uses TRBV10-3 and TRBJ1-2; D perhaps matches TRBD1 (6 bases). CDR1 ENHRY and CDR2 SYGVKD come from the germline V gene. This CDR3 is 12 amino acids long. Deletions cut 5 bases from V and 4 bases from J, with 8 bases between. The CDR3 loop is CAISSQGYGYTF. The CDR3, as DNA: TGTGCCATCAGTTCACAGGGCTATGGCTACACCTTC.

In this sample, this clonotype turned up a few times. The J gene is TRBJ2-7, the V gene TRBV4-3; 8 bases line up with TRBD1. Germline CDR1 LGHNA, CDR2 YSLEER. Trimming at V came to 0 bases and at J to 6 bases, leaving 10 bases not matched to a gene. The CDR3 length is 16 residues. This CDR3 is CASSQDLGTGLSEQYF. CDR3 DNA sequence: TGCGCCAGCAGCCAAGATCTAGGGACAGGCCTCTCCGAGCAGTACTTC.